These 21 T cell receptor beta chains share one sample of origin, sequenced in a study of CD4 T cells in relation to SARS-CoV-2 and coronaviruses (dated by TCRdb to the early 2020s). The library was produced with the immunoSEQ multiplex PCR assay. TCRdb took this table from immuneACCESS and kept in-frame rearrangements with V and J called. Such tables lack part of the clones; where checked against another copy, unresolved V genes explain under half of the gap, and the rest is unexplained. For this sample the table gives 35,000 to 40,000 clones, of which around 89% were detected only once. In total, the top ten clones hold 9% to 9.5% of the sample. The sequencing input was memory CD4+ T cells from PBMCs. Taken with the paper, the label for cell subset or site translates to: memory (non-naive) CD4+ T cells. These receptors all come from an adult with COVID-19.

The rearrangement joins TRBV3-1 (or the pseudogene TRBV3-2) to TRBJ2-7; D may correspond to TRBD1 or TRBD2 (7 bases each). Germline CDR1 and CDR2: LGHDT and YNNKEL (reference sequence). Trimming pared 6 bases from V and 6 bases from J, leaving 15 bases between. This CDR3 region has 13 residues. As DNA, the CDR3 is TGTGCCAGCAGTTTCAGGGGGGGGTCCGAGCAGTACTTC. Its translation is CASSFRGGSEQYF.

The chain recombines TRBV24-1 with TRBJ2-2, with D possibly being TRBD1 (6 bases). Trimming left V 4 bases short and J 1 base short, with 9 bases between. The CDR3 extends over 15 amino acids. Germline loops: CDR1 KGHDR, CDR2 SFDVKD. CDR3 protein: CATSDLTGNTGELFF. The CDR3 bases are TGTGCCACCAGTGACCTGACAGGGAACACCGGGGAGCTGTTTTTT.

This chain connects TRBV5-1 to TRBJ1-6; D gene unclear. The CDR3 is 15 amino acids. Trimming cost V 4 bases and J 8 bases, with 16 bases left between them. Germline CDR1 is SGHRS and CDR2 is YFSETQ. The DNA of the CDR3 is TGCGCCAGCAGCCCTTACCAAGGCACGGATTCACCCCTCCACTTT. This sequence encodes CASSPYQGTDSPLHF.

The chain joins TRBV7-9 to TRBJ2-7, with TRBD2 matching 8 bases. This CDR3 region has 13 residues. J gave up 3 bases and V 7 bases, and 5 bases lay outside the gene matches. Germline CDR1 reads SEHNR; CDR2 reads FQNEAQ (reference sequence). CDR3 residues: CASKKSGGYEQYF. The DNA of the CDR3 is TGTGCCAGCAAGAAAAGCGGGGGCTACGAGCAGTACTTC.

The rearrangement links TRBV7-8 to TRBJ2-7; D possibly matches TRBD1 or TRBD2 (5 bases each). Looked up from germline, CDR1 is SGHVS and CDR2 is FQNEAQ. V was clipped by 5 bases and J by 0 bases, with 8 bases between them. The CDR3 totals 13 residues. CDR3 sequence reads: CASSPGLSYEQYF. The CDR3 bases are TGTGCCAGCAGCCCGGGGCTCTCCTACGAGCAGTACTTC.

This clone was detected only a few times. The chain recombines TRBV10-1 with TRBJ1-1; a weak D match, TRBD1 (5 bases). The ends were cut back, 3 bases at V and 4 bases at J, with 15 bases in the middle. The CDR3 consists of 15 residues. Germline lookup yields CDR1 WNHNN and CDR2 SYGVQD (reference sequence). CDR3: CASSDSVRVGTEAFF. The DNA of the CDR3 is TGCGCCAGCAGTGATAGTGTCAGGGTGGGCACTGAAGCTTTCTTT.

The rearrangement links TRBV5-1 to TRBJ2-5; 7 bases line up with TRBD2. CDR3 length: 14 residues. The germline V gene has CDR1 SGHRS and CDR2 YFSETQ. With 1 base clipped from V and 3 bases from J, the junction kept 3 bases outside the gene matches. CDR3 in DNA: TGCGCCAGCAGCTTGAACAGCGGGGAAGAGACCCAGTACTTC. This gives the protein CASSLNSGEETQYF.

This chain joins TRBV7-9 and TRBJ1-2; a weak D match, TRBD1 (6 bases). This CDR3 region has 15 residues. V shed 7 bases and J shed 0 bases, with 15 bases lying between them. Germline assignment: CDR1 SEHNR and CDR2 FQNEAQ (reference sequence). DNA for the CDR3: TGTGCCAGCACGGGGGGGCGAGAGGCTAACTATGGCTACACCTTC. Translating gives CASTGGREANYGYTF.

The gene calls are TRBV3-1 (or the pseudogene TRBV3-2) and TRBJ2-5, with 7 bases matching TRBD2. This CDR3 is built from 16 residues. CDR1 is LGHDT and CDR2 is YNNKEL in the germline V gene (reference sequence). V was pared by 4 bases and J by 4 bases, with 12 bases of the junction left unmatched. In DNA form, the CDR3 reads TGTGCCAGCAGCCCCGAAGGACGGGGGACTATAGAGACCCAGTACTTC. Encoded protein: CASSPEGRGTIETQYF.

The V gene is TRBV24-1, the J gene TRBJ2-2; 12 bases fit TRBD1. V lost 5 bases, J lost 7 bases, and 10 bases stayed unmatched. The germline V gene encodes CDR1 KGHDR and CDR2 SFDVKD. The CDR3 has 17 residues. CDR3 sequence: CATSGGGQGAHGGELFF. The CDR3 bases are TGTGCCACCAGTGGAGGGGGACAGGGGGCGCATGGCGGGGAGCTGTTTTTT.

The rearrangement joins TRBV27 to TRBJ2-3, with D perhaps matching TRBD2 (6 bases). V dropped 7 bases and J dropped 1 base, with 15 bases sitting between them. This CDR3 contains 15 residues. Germline values: CDR1 MNHEY, CDR2 SMNVEV (reference sequence). This chain's CDR3 is CASNREAGRTDTQYF. CDR3 sequence (DNA): TGTGCCAGCAACCGAGAGGCGGGGCGCACAGATACGCAGTATTTT.

This rearrangement joins TRBV5-6 to TRBJ1-2; D remains ambiguous. The CDR3 is 12 residues long. Germline-derived CDR1 and CDR2 are SGHDT and YYEEEE. V dropped 4 bases and J dropped 4 bases, with 8 bases sitting between them. CDR3 in DNA: TGTGCCAGCAGCGTCGAGGGCTATGGCTACACCTTC. Translation gives CASSVEGYGYTF. Drawing the rest from reference TRBV5-6 and TRBJ1-2, the complete variable domain is DAGVTQSPTHLIKTRGQQVTLRCSPKSGHDTVSWYQQALGQGPQFIFQYYEEEERQRGNFPDRFSGHQFPNYSSELNVNALLLGDSALYLCASSVEGYGYTFGSGTRLTVV.

The CDR3 sequence: CASSRRDEGFLDEQFF. Written as DNA, the CDR3 is TGTGCCAGCAGCCGACGCGATGAGGGCTTCCTAGATGAGCAGTTCTTC. The chain has TRBV5-6 and TRBJ2-1; TRBD2 might be the D (5 bases). The length of the CDR3 is 16 residues. The germline CDR1 and CDR2 sequences are SGHDT and YYEEEE. Deletions cut 4 bases from V and 8 bases from J, with 22 bases between.

The chain links TRBV7-2 to TRBJ2-5, with TRBD2 matching 10 bases. The CDR3 has 15 amino acids. The junction had 8 bases not matched to a gene; V was cut back by 5 bases and J by 5 bases. Germline V lookup: CDR1 SGHTA, CDR2 FQGNSA. CDR3 sequence reads: CASSPPAGGRETQYF. The CDR3 bases are TGTGCCAGCAGCCCACCAGCGGGGGGGCGGGAGACCCAGTACTTC.

The rearrangement joins TRBV9 to TRBJ2-5; the D is unclear. V lost 0 bases to trimming and J lost 1 base, with 10 bases between them. Germline V gene data show CDR1 as SGDLS and CDR2 as YYNGEE. The CDR3 runs to 15 residues. This chain's CDR3 is CASSVEAWGQETQYF. Here the CDR3 DNA reads TGTGCCAGCAGCGTAGAAGCCTGGGGCCAAGAGACCCAGTACTTC.

V usage is TRBV11-1 and J usage is TRBJ2-7; perhaps TRBD1 as D (5 bases). Trimming shortened V by 1 base and J by 0 bases, and 13 bases separated the two germline ends. CDR1 and CDR2 from the germline V gene are SGHAT and FQDESV (reference sequence). The CDR3 covers 16 residues. The CDR3 spells CASSLGYGRASYEQYF. The CDR3 DNA sequence: TGTGCCAGCAGCTTAGGATATGGCAGGGCCTCCTACGAGCAGTACTTC. Together with reference TRBV11-1 and TRBJ2-7, the CDR3 gives the full variable domain: EAEVAQSPRYKITEKSQAVAFWCDPISGHATLYWYRQILGQGPELLVQFQDESVVDDSQLPKDRFSAERLKGVDSTLKIQPAELGDSAMYLCASSLGYGRASYEQYFGPGTRLTVT.

V and J are TRBV4-2 and TRBJ1-2; TRBD1 is a possible D gene (5 bases). V was clipped by 0 bases and J by 0 bases, with 11 bases between them. Looked up from germline, CDR1 is LGHNA and CDR2 is YNFKEQ. The CDR3 consists of 16 residues. This chain's CDR3 is CASSQDGGQTNYGYTF. CDR3 nucleotides: TGTGCCAGCAGCCAAGATGGAGGACAAACTAACTATGGCTACACCTTC.

As for this clone: A junction boundary mismatches the germline segment, possibly from a read error. V is TRBV7-9 and J is TRBJ1-1; D remains ambiguous. Germline CDR1 reads SEHNR; CDR2 reads FQNEAQ (reference sequence). This CDR3 has 13 residues. The CDR3 nucleotides read TGTGCCAGCAGCCTAGCGGGCCTCACTGAAGCTTTCTTT. Translating gives CASSLAGLTEAFF.

This clone was seen a single time. V is TRBV19 and J is TRBJ2-3, with D hard to call. V gave up 3 bases and J gave up 0 bases, with 4 bases separating them. CDR3 size: 13 residues. The germline gives CDR1 LNHDA, CDR2 SQIVND (reference sequence). The CDR3 sequence is CASSMGSTDTQYF. The CDR3 nucleotides are TGTGCCAGTAGTATGGGCAGCACAGATACGCAGTATTTT.

The CDR3 DNA follows: TGTGCCAGCAGCCAACCCAGGGGCTGGAACACTGAAGCTTTCTTT. Translated: CASSQPRGWNTEAFF. The V call is TRBV5-6, the J call TRBJ1-1, with D perhaps matching TRBD1 (6 bases). CDR1 and CDR2 from the germline V gene are SGHDT and YYEEEE. V lost 4 bases and J 1 base, leaving 14 bases between the germline ends. This CDR3 is built from 15 residues.

The CDR3 sequence: CASSLTSGVNEQFF. CDR3 in DNA: TGTGCCAGCAGCTTAACTAGCGGGGTGAATGAGCAGTTCTTC. The chain joins TRBV6-6 to TRBJ2-1, with 10 positions matching TRBD2. Germline V gene data show CDR1 as MNHNY and CDR2 as SVGAGI (reference sequence). The CDR3 is made up of 14 amino acids. The V and J ends lost 6 bases and 7 bases, in that order; junction bases with no gene match: 6.